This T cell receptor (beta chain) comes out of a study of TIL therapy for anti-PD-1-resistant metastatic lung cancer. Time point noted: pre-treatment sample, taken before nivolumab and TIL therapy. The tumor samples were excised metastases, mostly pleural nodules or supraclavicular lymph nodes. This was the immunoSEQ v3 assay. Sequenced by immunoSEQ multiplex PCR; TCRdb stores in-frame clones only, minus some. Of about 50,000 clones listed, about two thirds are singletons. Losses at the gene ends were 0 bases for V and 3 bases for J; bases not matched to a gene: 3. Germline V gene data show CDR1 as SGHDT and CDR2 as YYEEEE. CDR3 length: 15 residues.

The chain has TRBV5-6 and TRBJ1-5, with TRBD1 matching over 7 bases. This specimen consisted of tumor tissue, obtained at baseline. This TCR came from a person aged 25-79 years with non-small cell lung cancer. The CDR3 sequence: CASSLGDRLNQPQHF. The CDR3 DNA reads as TGTGCCAGCAGCTTGGGGGACAGACTCAATCAGCCCCAGCATTTT.